In its sample, the clone carrying this T cell receptor beta chain was seen a few times. Its antigen is currently unknown. This sample is drawn from a study of beta chain features in type 1 diabetes. Germline lookup yields CDR1 MNHEY and CDR2 SVGAGI. V shed 6 bases and J shed 0 bases, with 12 bases lying between them. This CDR3 has 15 residues. Expressed TCRB transcripts were sequenced after all isolated RNA was converted to cDNA. The average output of naive, central memory and regulatory T cell samples was about 3.57 million reads. Produced via immunoSEQ multiplex PCR; TCRdb's table is partial and in-frame only. Among roughly 450,000 clones listed, 14% were seen once. Points from the study as a whole: These data did not resolve whether HLA type affects TCRB rearrangement. PCR might favor shorter templates, equally in patients and controls.

The chain couples TRBV6-5 to TRBJ2-1, with D tentatively TRBD1 or TRBD2 (6 bases each). The specimen sequenced was naive CD4+ T cells from blood. The receptor was derived from a man aged 25-45 years in good health. CDR3 nucleotides: TGTGCCAGCAGCCCCGGGGGCGGCTCCTACAATGAGCAGTTCTTC. Translating it yields CASSPGGGSYNEQFF.